The entry below gives a single T cell receptor (beta chain) sequence along with its context. The antigen remains unidentified. The junction does not match germline at one end; this may be a read error. These data come from a study of cytomegalovirus exposure and HLA in healthy donors. At the level of the study: From some 180 million T cells, an earlier analysis saw approximately 110 million unique TCR beta sequences. General study points: Earlier analysis found most TCR beta V segments productive about 87% or about 30% of the time. With DRB1 most and HLA-C fewest, TCR association rates differed between HLA loci in a later analysis. The authors reported that TCR beta sequences could predict HLA-A and HLA-B alleles. These predictions were accurate for most subjects in the first cohort.

This CDR3 has 13 residues. Germline CDR1 and CDR2: SQVTM and ANQGSEA. The study ran its PCR with 60 Vbeta and 13 Jbeta primers. Measured with immunoSEQ multiplex PCR; TCRdb has only the in-frame clones, and not every one. The table has about 96,000 clones, about three quarters seen once; the top ten hold under 8%. V usage is TRBV29-1 and J usage is TRBJ1-2; TRBD1 is a possible D gene (5 bases). The material sequenced was PBMCs. The receptor's source is a man aged 50 or older in good health and CMV-seropositive. In DNA, the CDR3 is TGCAGCGTTGAAGGGGCCAGGGACTATGGCTACCCCTTC. Protein sequence: CSVEGARDYGYPF.